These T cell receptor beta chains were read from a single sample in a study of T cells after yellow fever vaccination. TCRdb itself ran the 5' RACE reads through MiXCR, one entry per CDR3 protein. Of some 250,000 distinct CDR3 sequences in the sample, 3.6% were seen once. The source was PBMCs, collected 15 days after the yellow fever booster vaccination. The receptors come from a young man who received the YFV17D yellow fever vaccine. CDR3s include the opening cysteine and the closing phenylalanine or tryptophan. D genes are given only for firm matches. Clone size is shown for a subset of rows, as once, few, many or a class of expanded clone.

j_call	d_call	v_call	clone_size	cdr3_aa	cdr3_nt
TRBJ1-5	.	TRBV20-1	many	CSVERPGNQPQHF	TGCAGTGTTGAGAGGCCTGGGAATCAGCCCCAGCATTTT
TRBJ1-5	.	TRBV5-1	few	CASSLSGGPNQPQHF	TGCGCCAGCAGCCTAAGCGGGGGCCCAAATCAGCCCCAGCATTTT
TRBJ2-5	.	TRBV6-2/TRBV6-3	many	CASSQFYAETQYF	TGTGCCAGCAGTCAGTTTTATGCAGAGACCCAGTACTTC
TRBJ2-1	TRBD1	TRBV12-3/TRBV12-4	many	CASSSSTGGILHGQFF	TGTGCCAGCAGTTCCTCGACAGGGGGCATTTTACACGGGCAGTTCTTC
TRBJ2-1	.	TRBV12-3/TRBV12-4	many	CASKIATGDTYNEQFF	TGTGCCAGTAAAATAGCTACAGGAGATACCTACAATGAGCAGTTCTTC
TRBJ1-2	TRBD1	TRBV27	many	CASSARQGAGGYTF	TGTGCCAGCAGTGCCAGACAGGGGGCGGGTGGCTACACCTTC
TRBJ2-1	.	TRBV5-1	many	CASSLDPSRGEQFF	TGCGCCAGCAGCTTGGATCCAAGCCGAGGTGAGCAGTTCTTC
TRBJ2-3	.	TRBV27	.	CASSLRGLQYF	TGTGCCAGCAGTTTAAGGGGCCTGCAGTATTTT
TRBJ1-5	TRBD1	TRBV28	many	CASSPGTGINQPQHF	TGTGCCAGCAGTCCCGGGACAGGGATCAATCAGCCCCAGCATTTT
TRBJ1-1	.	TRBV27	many	CASSEGGYNTEAFF	TGTGCCAGCTCCGAGGGGGGATATAACACTGAAGCTTTCTTT
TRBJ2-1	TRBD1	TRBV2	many	CASSLDRDNEQFF	TGTGCCAGCAGCTTGGACAGGGACAATGAGCAGTTCTTC
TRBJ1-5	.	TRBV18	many	CASSHGGNRDQPQHF	TGTGCCAGCTCACACGGCGGGAACAGGGATCAGCCCCAGCATTTT
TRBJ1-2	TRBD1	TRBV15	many	CATSKRGQVYGYTF	TGTGCCACCAGCAAAAGGGGACAGGTCTATGGCTACACCTTC
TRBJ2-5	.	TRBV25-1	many	CASSEYRGRETQYF	TGTGCCAGCAGTGAATATCGGGGTAGGGAGACCCAGTACTTC
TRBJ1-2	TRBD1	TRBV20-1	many	CSAEAGQGPSYGYTF	TGCAGTGCCGAAGCGGGACAGGGCCCCTCCTATGGCTACACCTTC
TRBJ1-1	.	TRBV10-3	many	CAITPGGDRTEAFF	TGTGCCATCACCCCCGGGGGGGATAGGACTGAAGCTTTCTTT
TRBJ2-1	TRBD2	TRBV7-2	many	CASRGPLMGGELSYNEQFF	TGTGCCAGCAGGGGTCCCCTCATGGGGGGGGAGTTGTCCTACAATGAGCAGTTCTTC
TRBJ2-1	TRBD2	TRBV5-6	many	CASSIAGGFYNEQFF	TGTGCCAGCAGTATAGCGGGGGGGTTCTACAATGAGCAGTTCTTC
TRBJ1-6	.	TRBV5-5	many	CASSFMGRTSPLHF	TGTGCCAGCAGCTTTATGGGCCGAACTTCACCCCTCCACTTT
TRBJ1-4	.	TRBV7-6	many	CASSLGQVINEKLFF	TGTGCCAGCAGCTTAGGACAGGTTATTAATGAAAAACTGTTTTTT
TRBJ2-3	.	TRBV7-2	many	CASVLVATDTQYF	TGTGCCAGCGTCTTAGTAGCCACAGATACGCAGTATTTT
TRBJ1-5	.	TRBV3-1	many	CASSQGRLRGSNQPQHF	TGTGCCAGCAGCCAAGGCAGGTTGAGGGGTAGCAATCAGCCCCAGCATTTT
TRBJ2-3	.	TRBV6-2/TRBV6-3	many	CASGYGQTSTDTQYF	TGTGCCAGCGGCTACGGCCAAACAAGCACAGATACGCAGTATTTT
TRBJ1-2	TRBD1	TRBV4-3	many	CASSQVTETGPYGYTF	TGCGCCAGCAGCCAAGTAACGGAGACAGGGCCGTATGGCTACACCTTC
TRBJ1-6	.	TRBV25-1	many	CASSESGRVSPLHF	TGTGCCAGCAGTGAATCAGGGCGGGTGTCACCCCTCCACTTT
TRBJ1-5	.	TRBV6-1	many	CATLPPQGGGQPQHF	TGTGCCACCCTCCCTCCACAGGGAGGAGGACAGCCCCAGCATTTT